One sample yielded the 4 T cell receptor beta chains listed below, sequenced in a study of blood T cell repertoires in COVID-19. TCRdb's table, derived via immunoSEQ multiplex PCR, lists solely in-frame clones and lacks some. The sample consists of over 110,000 clones, approximately 87% of them appearing once. Source material: PBMCs or T cells enriched from blood (not recorded which). The receptors stem from a man aged 45-60 years in a cohort exposed to, infected with or recovered from COVID-19 (not recorded which).

The chain recombines TRBV30 with TRBJ1-1; a possible D gene is TRBD1 (6 bases). This CDR3 has 14 amino acids. Germline V gene sequence: CDR1 GTSNPN, CDR2 SVGIG (reference sequence). With 0 bases removed from V and 3 bases from J, the gap between germline ends came to 11 bases. The CDR3 DNA reads TGTGCCTGGAGTGTACGTTCAGGGGACACTGAAGCTTTCTTT. The encoded protein is CAWSVRSGDTEAFF.

V usage is TRBV19 and J usage is TRBJ2-2; a possible D gene is TRBD2 (6 bases). V lost 8 bases to trimming and J lost 5 bases, with 18 bases between them. CDR3 length equals 15 residues. CDR1 is LNHDA, CDR2 SQIVND, per germline (reference sequence). For the CDR3, the DNA is TGTGCCAGTCGTCACGGAGGGACGTGGACCGGGGAGCTGTTTTTT. Its protein is CASRHGGTWTGELFF.

The chain has TRBV29-1 and TRBJ2-1, with TRBD2 matching over 12 bases. The CDR3 spans 15 residues. The V segment lost 6 bases and the J segment 5 bases; nucleotides outside the gene matches: 8. In germline, CDR1 is SQVTM, CDR2 ANQGSEA. CDR3 sequence (DNA): TGCAGCGTCCAGCAGCTAGCGGGAGGGGACAATGAGCAGTTCTTC. Its protein product is CSVQQLAGGDNEQFF.

V gene TRBV6-4 combines with J gene TRBJ1-6; possible D gene TRBD1, 6 bases. There are 13 residues in the CDR3. Germline V gene lookup returns CDR1 MRHNA and CDR2 SNTAGT. V gave up 6 bases and J gave up 9 bases, with 12 bases separating them. The CDR3 sequence is CASRGQPGSPLHF. The CDR3 DNA reads as TGTGCCAGCAGGGGACAACCGGGTTCACCCCTCCACTTT.